The rows below give T cell receptor beta chains drawn from one sample of a study of T-cell memory formation after mild COVID-19. TCRdb re-called the 5' RACE reads through MiXCR, storing one row per CDR3 protein. This sample carries about 560,000 distinct CDR3 sequences, about 20% of them seen once, and the ten largest clones take about 8.7%. The source material was PBMCs or a T cell subset sorted from them (not recorded which). The receptor set was obtained from an adult woman who had mild COVID-19 (a few samples of this study predate the infection). Cell type and time point are not known. Both conserved end residues are part of each CDR3. D genes are given only for firm matches. Only part of the rows carry a size: once, few, many, or a class if the clone is expanded.

D,size,J,V,length,CDR3,DNA
.,many,TRBJ2-1,TRBV10-3,15,CAISDQGLAKNEQFF,TGTGCCATCAGTGATCAGGGACTGGCCAAGAATGAGCAGTTCTTC
TRBD2,.,TRBJ2-1,TRBV20-1,15,CSARKLAGTYNEQFF,TGCAGTGCTAGAAAATTAGCGGGAACCTACAATGAGCAGTTCTTC
.,few,TRBJ1-5,TRBV7-8,15,CASSLATQGYQPQHF,TGTGCCAGCAGCTTAGCGACACAGGGTTATCAGCCCCAGCATTTT
TRBD1,.,TRBJ1-1,TRBV5-1,14,CASSGGQANTEAFF,TGCGCCAGCAGCGGGGGACAGGCGAACACTGAAGCTTTCTTT
TRBD2,once,TRBJ2-3,TRBV20-1,18,CSAREHLSSGGRTDTQYF,TGCAGTGCTAGAGAACACCTATCGAGCGGGGGGCGCACAGATACGCAGTATTTT
.,.,TRBJ2-7,TRBV3-1,14,CASSRSGTTGEQYF,TGTGCCAGCAGCCGCTCGGGAACGACGGGGGAGCAGTACTTC
.,.,TRBJ2-3,TRBV14,14,CASSPQVGADTQYF,TGTGCCAGCAGCCCCCAAGTGGGGGCAGATACGCAGTATTTT
TRBD1,many,TRBJ2-3,TRBV7-3,13,CASSLTAGQGEYF,TGTGCCAGCAGCTTAACGGCGGGACAGGGCGAGTATTTT
TRBD1,.,TRBJ1-4,TRBV20-1,13,CSVQGATGEKLFF,TGCAGTGTTCAGGGGGCGACGGGTGAAAAACTGTTTTTT
.,.,TRBJ2-1,TRBV24-1,13,CATSALLGNEQFF,TGTGCCACCAGTGCACTACTTGGGAATGAGCAGTTCTTC
.,few,TRBJ1-1,TRBV5-1,12,CASSLGRVEAFF,TGCGCCAGCAGCTTGGGCCGTGTAGAAGCTTTCTTT
TRBD2,few,TRBJ2-2,TRBV6-5,16,CASSYLLAGRSGELFF,TGTGCCAGCAGTTACTTACTAGCGGGACGGTCCGGGGAGCTGTTTTTT
.,.,TRBJ2-7,TRBV6-5,13,CASSYAPSGEQYF,TGTGCCAGCAGTTACGCCCCGTCGGGAGAGCAGTACTTC
.,.,TRBJ2-5,TRBV10-3,12,CAISRDREVQYF,TGTGCCATCAGCCGCGACAGGGAGGTCCAGTACTTC
.,few,TRBJ1-6,TRBV5-1,17,CASSLEAQSSYNSPLHF,TGCGCCAGCAGCTTGGAAGCGCAGAGCTCCTATAATTCACCCCTCCACTTT
TRBD2,many,TRBJ2-5,TRBV12-3/TRBV12-4,16,CASSKLAGAVQETQYF,TGTGCCAGCAGCAAACTAGCGGGAGCGGTACAAGAGACCCAGTACTTC
.,.,TRBJ2-7,TRBV13,17,CASSLERWAESSNEQYF,TGTGCCAGCAGCTTAGAGAGGTGGGCAGAATCTTCTAACGAGCAGTACTTC
.,.,TRBJ2-7,TRBV24-1,11,CATSDLIEQYF,TGTGCCACCAGTGATTTGATCGAGCAGTACTTC
.,few,TRBJ1-6,TRBV5-1,15,CASMGGDSRNSPLHF,TGCGCCAGCATGGGCGGCGACAGTCGTAATTCACCCCTCCACTTT
.,many,TRBJ2-1,TRBV11-3,17,CASSLEVAPSSYNEQFF,TGTGCCAGCAGCTTAGAGGTCGCTCCCAGCTCCTACAATGAGCAGTTCTTC
TRBD1,few,TRBJ1-1,TRBV7-6,15,CASSTRDSPNTEAFF,TGTGCCAGCAGCACACGGGACAGCCCTAACACTGAAGCTTTCTTT
.,many,TRBJ1-1,TRBV5-1,12,CASSFMDTEAFF,TGCGCCAGCAGCTTTATGGACACTGAAGCTTTCTTT
.,few,TRBJ2-7,TRBV20-1,12,CSARGHTYEQYF,TGCAGTGCTAGAGGTCATACCTACGAGCAGTACTTC
TRBD2,few,TRBJ2-7,TRBV4-1,18,CASSQEPGGSGRSHEQYF,TGCGCCAGCAGCCAAGAACCCGGGGGAAGCGGGAGGTCCCACGAGCAGTACTTC
.,.,TRBJ1-2,TRBV12-3/TRBV12-4,12,CASRQHSGGYTF,TGTGCCAGCAGACAACACTCAGGTGGCTACACCTTC
.,few,TRBJ2-1,TRBV20-1,16,CSARDLAGNSYNEQFF,TGCAGTGCTAGAGATTTGGCAGGAAACTCCTACAATGAGCAGTTCTTC
TRBD2,.,TRBJ2-3,TRBV4-2,18,CASSQTRTSGRATHTQYF,TGTGCCAGCAGCCAAACCCGGACTAGCGGGAGAGCTACCCATACGCAGTATTTT
.,.,TRBJ2-7,TRBV27,13,CASGMQGSYEQYF,TGTGCCAGCGGGATGCAAGGATCCTACGAGCAGTACTTC
.,.,TRBJ2-3,TRBV5-1,14,CASSFWESTDTQYF,TGCGCCAGCAGCTTCTGGGAGAGCACAGATACGCAGTATTTT
.,many,TRBJ2-2,TRBV7-6,12,CASSLMTGELFF,TGTGCCAGCAGCTTAATGACCGGGGAGCTGTTTTTT
.,.,TRBJ2-4,TRBV6-2/TRBV6-3,17,CASSYSGTLLAKNIQYF,TGTGCCAGCAGTTACTCGGGGACCCTACTGGCCAAAAACATTCAGTACTTC
.,.,TRBJ1-2,TRBV7-3,14,CASSPARTVDGYTF,TGTGCCAGCAGCCCTGCCCGGACAGTAGATGGCTACACCTTC
.,.,TRBJ1-2,TRBV5-1,14,CASRYLEGRNGYTF,TGCGCCAGCCGCTATCTAGAGGGCCGAAATGGCTACACCTTC
.,few,TRBJ1-3,TRBV5-6,15,CASSLSQLSGNTIYF,TGTGCCAGCAGCTTGTCACAGCTCTCTGGAAACACCATATATTTT
TRBD2,.,TRBJ2-3,TRBV7-3,17,CASSLRLAGESTDTQYF,TGTGCCAGCAGCTTACGTCTAGCGGGAGAAAGCACAGATACGCAGTATTTT
.,many,TRBJ2-5,TRBV15,14,CATSRDRGEETQYF,TGTGCCACCAGCAGAGATCGAGGGGAAGAGACCCAGTACTTC
.,.,TRBJ2-1,TRBV30,12,CAWLSGGLEQFF,TGTGCCTGGCTTTCCGGGGGCCTTGAGCAGTTCTTC
TRBD2,few,TRBJ2-1,TRBV11-3,15,CASREPGLAGAEQFF,TGTGCCAGCAGGGAACCGGGACTAGCGGGGGCTGAGCAGTTCTTC
TRBD2,.,TRBJ2-5,TRBV12-3/TRBV12-4,16,CASSSRLAGRQETQYF,TGTGCCAGCAGTTCAAGACTAGCGGGGCGCCAAGAGACCCAGTACTTC
.,.,TRBJ1-4,TRBV13,15,CASSINGVPDEKLFF,TGTGCCAGCAGCATAAATGGGGTGCCCGATGAAAAACTGTTTTTT